This T cell receptor (beta chain) was recorded in a study of beta chain features in type 1 diabetes. Study-level findings and limits: Patients showed naive, central memory and Treg TCRB repertoires that appeared more similar than those of healthy donors. cDNA-based reads could over-represent cells with high TCR expression. Patients and controls would share equally any PCR tilt toward shorter templates.

By way of CD45RO/CCR7/CD25/CD127/CD95/CD27, the CD4+ regulatory, stem cell-like memory, central memory and naive cells were sorted. Comments on this clone: Its target is unknown.

Of the isolated RNA, all was reverse transcribed, and so the sequenced material was expressed TCRB transcripts. The data were produced by immunoSEQ multiplex PCR, yet TCRdb's version contains in-frame clones alone and is incomplete. The sample has 310,000 or so clones; roughly 8% are singletons. The sequenced sample was central memory CD4+ T cells from blood. The clonotype was recovered from a woman under 30 in good health.

CDR3 sequence: CAISAGNIGGETQYF. As DNA, the CDR3 is TGTGCCATCAGTGCGGGCAACATTGGAGGAGAGACCCAGTACTTC. This chain links TRBV10-3 with TRBJ2-5, with D possibly matching TRBD2 (5 bases). The germline gives CDR1 ENHRY, CDR2 SYGVKD. Between the trimmed V and J ends, which lost 4 bases and 4 bases, there was a span of 16 bases. The CDR3 is 15 amino acids.